The clone carrying this T cell receptor (beta chain) was seen more than once but under ten times. Its antigen is currently unknown. The entirety of the isolated RNA underwent reverse transcription, so expressed TCRB transcripts were sequenced. Only in-frame clones appear in the TCRdb table, and some are missing; sequencing was by immunoSEQ multiplex PCR. In the table there are under 300,000 clones, approximately 15% of which are singletons. These data come from a study of beta chain features in type 1 diabetes. General study findings and limits: In every one of the four CD4+ subsets, TCRB CDR3s were moderately but significantly shorter in Type 1 diabetes patients.

This CDR3 is 14 amino acids long. Trimming removed 3 bases from V and 5 bases from J, with 13 bases in between. Germline V gene sequence: CDR1 LNHDA, CDR2 SQIVND (reference sequence). This clonotype originated in a man aged 30 to 45 with type 1 diabetes. Sequencing used naive CD4+ T cells from blood. The genes are TRBV19 and TRBJ1-1, with D perhaps matching TRBD1 (5 bases). CDR3: CASSIRTRGTEAFF. In DNA form, the CDR3 reads TGTGCCAGTAGTATTAGGACCCGGGGGACTGAAGCTTTCTTT.